This TCR beta chain derives from a study of cytomegalovirus exposure and HLA in healthy donors. The primer mix had 60 Vbeta and 13 Jbeta primers. Method: immunoSEQ multiplex PCR; TCRdb's copy keeps in-frame clones and lacks some. The sample carries 58,000 or so clones, roughly 73% recorded once. CDR3 length: 16 residues. CDR1 is SGHRS, CDR2 YFSETQ, per germline. V was pared by 4 bases and J by 4 bases, with 21 bases between. This receptor was obtained from a woman aged 40 to 50 in good health and CMV-seropositive. Sequenced: PBMCs. The chain employs TRBV5-1 and TRBJ2-7, with D perhaps matching TRBD2 (6 bases). CDR3 nucleotides: TGCGCCAGCAGCCGGGGGACCGGCCACCCTGGGTACGAGCAGTACTTC. The encoded protein is CASSRGTGHPGYEQYF.